Below are 27 T cell receptor beta chains sequenced from a single sample in a study of T-cell memory formation after mild COVID-19. TCRdb analysed the 5' RACE reads with MiXCR anew, one entry per CDR3 protein. The data contain around 220,000 distinct CDR3 sequences, about 15% of them singletons. The specimen sequenced was PBMCs or a T cell subset sorted from them (not recorded which). Receptor source: a man aged 18 to 30 who had mild COVID-19 (a few samples of this study predate the infection). Cell type and time point are not known.

CDR3 DNA: TGTGCCAGCAGTTTTAGTAATGAAGAGACCCAGTACTTC. It yields the protein CASSFSNEETQYF. This chain uses TRBV12-3 or TRBV12-4 with TRBJ2-5; the D is unclear. CDR3 length equals 13 residues. Trimming took 3 bases from V and 3 from J, leaving 8 bases between them.

This clonotype came up many times. This rearrangement joins TRBV7-2 to TRBJ2-3; 8 bases match TRBD2. Germline-derived CDR1 and CDR2 are SGHTA and FQGNSA. The CDR3 covers 15 residues. Trimming took 3 bases from V and 2 from J; bases not matched to a gene: 4. The chain's CDR3 is CASSFFSGDTDTQYF. The CDR3 DNA follows: TGTGCCAGCAGCTTCTTTAGCGGGGACACAGATACGCAGTATTTT. Combining the CDR3 with reference TRBV7-2 and TRBJ2-3 gives the whole variable domain GAGVSQSPSNKVTEKGKDVELRCDPISGHTALYWYRQSLGQGLEFLIYFQGNSAPDKSGLPSDRFSAERTGGSVSTLTIQRTQQEDSAVYLCASSFFSGDTDTQYFGPGTRLTVL.

The chain recombines TRBV3-1 with TRBJ1-4; the match to TRBD1 covers 9 bases. The CDR3 is 15 amino acids. CDR1 and CDR2 from the germline V gene are LGHDT and YNNKEL (reference sequence). The trim removed 0 bases at V and 8 bases at J, leaving 4 bases unmatched. CDR3 DNA sequence: TGTGCCAGCAGCCAAGAAAGGGACAGGGTAGAAAAACTGTTTTTT. Its translation is CASSQERDRVEKLFF.

The rearrangement joins TRBV7-6 to TRBJ2-3, with 10 bases aligning to TRBD1. Trimming at V came to 5 bases and at J to 3 bases, leaving 8 bases not matched to a gene. The CDR3 runs 16 residues. Per germline, CDR1 SGHVS and CDR2 FNYEAQ. The CDR3 nucleotides are TGTGCCAGCAGCCCTCCGGGACAGGGGTATACAGATACGCAGTATTTT. Translated: CASSPPGQGYTDTQYF.

The V and J genes are TRBV3-1 and TRBJ2-1, with 8 bases aligning to TRBD1. Germline V CDR1 and CDR2: LGHDT, YNNKEL (reference sequence). The CDR3 contains 14 residues. V shed 2 bases and J 6 bases; nucleotides not matched to a gene: 3. The CDR3 DNA sequence: TGTGCCAGCAGCCAACGAGACAGGGGCAATGAGCAGTTCTTC. Protein product: CASSQRDRGNEQFF.

This clonotype came up a few times. The gene calls are TRBV29-1 and TRBJ2-5, with a possible D match to TRBD2 (6 bases). Trimming pared 6 bases from V and 4 bases from J, leaving 15 bases between. CDR1 is SQVTM, CDR2 ANQGSEA, per germline. CDR3 size: 13 residues. The CDR3 coding sequence is TGCAGCGTCTACATGCGGGGAAGAGAGACCCAGTACTTC. This encodes CSVYMRGRETQYF.

V and J are TRBV12-3 or TRBV12-4 and TRBJ2-2; tentative D call: TRBD1 (5 bases). The germline V and J ends were trimmed by 6 bases and 7 bases, with 9 bases remaining between them. The CDR3 loop spans 12 amino acids. The CDR3 here is CASRIQGGELFF. The CDR3 bases are TGTGCCAGCAGGATTCAGGGCGGGGAGCTGTTTTTT.

The rearrangement uses TRBV7-2 and TRBJ1-2; 7 positions agree with TRBD1. The CDR3 spans 15 residues. V trimming: 0 bases; J trimming: 6 bases; junction bases outside the gene matches: 7. Germline assignment: CDR1 SGHTA and CDR2 FQGNSA. The DNA for the CDR3 is TGTGCCAGCAGCTTAGCGCTGGGGGACAGAGATGGCTACACCTTC. Its translation: CASSLALGDRDGYTF. The whole variable domain, filled in from reference TRBV7-2 and TRBJ1-2, reads GAGVSQSPSNKVTEKGKDVELRCDPISGHTALYWYRQSLGQGLEFLIYFQGNSAPDKSGLPSDRFSAERTGGSVSTLTIQRTQQEDSAVYLCASSLALGDRDGYTFGSGTRLTVV.

This clonotype has only a few counts. V gene TRBV18 combines with J gene TRBJ1-4, with D tentatively TRBD1 (5 bases). This CDR3 has 14 residues. Trimming removed 1 base from V and 5 bases from J, with 8 bases in between. Germline lookup yields CDR1 KGHSH and CDR2 LQKENI. CDR3: CASSPQQANEKLFF. CDR3 DNA: TGTGCCAGCTCACCACAACAGGCAAATGAAAAACTGTTTTTT. Variable domain in full (rest from reference TRBV18 and TRBJ1-4): NAGVMQNPRHLVRRRGQEARLRCSPMKGHSHVYWYRQLPEEGLKFMVYLQKENIIDESGMPKERFSAEFPKEGPSILRIQQVVRGDSAAYFCASSPQQANEKLFFGSGTQLSVL.

The chain employs TRBV20-1 and TRBJ1-1; D might be TRBD1 (6 bases). Germline CDR1 DFQATT, CDR2 SNEGSKA (reference sequence). CDR3 length: 15 amino acids. Trimming pared 0 bases from V and 5 bases from J, leaving 16 bases between. CDR3 sequence: CSARDLTRGGTEAFF. In nucleotides, the CDR3 is TGCAGTGCTAGAGATCTTACCAGGGGTGGTACTGAAGCTTTCTTT.

In its sample, this clonotype was seen a few times. This chain uses TRBV7-2 with TRBJ2-1; 9 nucleotides match TRBD1. V shed 1 base, J shed 7 bases, and the junction held 8 bases outside the gene matches. The CDR3 runs to 16 residues. Germline CDR1 reads SGHTA; CDR2 reads FQGNSA. The CDR3 DNA sequence: TGTGCCAGCAGCTTAGAACCGGGACAGGGTCAGAATGAGCAGTTCTTC. Translated, it gives CASSLEPGQGQNEQFF.

The rearrangement joins TRBV30 to TRBJ2-7; the D is unclear. Trimming removed 3 bases at V and 9 bases at J, with 12 bases between. Germline values: CDR1 GTSNPN, CDR2 SVGIG (reference sequence). This CDR3 contains 11 residues. CDR3 bases: TGTGCCTGGAGAGGTTCGGGCGTGCAGTACTTC. It translates to CAWRGSGVQYF. Full variable domain (rest looked up from reference TRBV30 and TRBJ2-7): SQTIHQWPATLVQPVGSPLSLECTVEGTSNPNLYWYRQAAGRGLQLLFYSVGIGQISSEVPQNLSASRPQDRQFILSSKKLLLSDSGFYLCAWRGSGVQYFGPGTRLTVT.

The CDR3 nucleotides are TGTGCCAGCTCACCACCTCGCCCAGGCTCAGATACGCAGTATTTT. Translated, it gives CASSPPRPGSDTQYF. The V gene is TRBV18, the J gene TRBJ2-3; D is unclear. Trimming left V 0 bases short and J 4 bases short, with 11 bases between. Germline V CDR1 and CDR2: KGHSH, LQKENI. The CDR3 loop spans 15 amino acids. Full variable domain (outside the CDR3, taken from reference TRBV18 and TRBJ2-3): NAGVMQNPRHLVRRRGQEARLRCSPMKGHSHVYWYRQLPEEGLKFMVYLQKENIIDESGMPKERFSAEFPKEGPSILRIQQVVRGDSAAYFCASSPPRPGSDTQYFGPGTRLTVL.

CDR3 amino acids: CASSLAWGTGANSPLHF. The DNA of the CDR3 is TGTGCCAGCAGCTTAGCTTGGGGGACAGGGGCTAATTCACCCCTCCACTTT. The rearrangement uses TRBV7-9 and TRBJ1-6, with 10 bases that match TRBD1. The CDR3 consists of 17 residues. J was trimmed by 6 bases and V by 0 bases; bases with no gene match: 5. The V gene's germline CDR1 is SEHNR and CDR2 FQNEAQ (reference sequence).

This clonotype showed up just a few times. V and J are TRBV12-3 or TRBV12-4 and TRBJ1-1, with D uncertain. Trimming removed 3 bases from V and 5 bases from J, with 10 bases in between. The CDR3 contains 13 residues. The CDR3 DNA is TGTGCCAGCAGTTTTGAGCGAGGGACTGAAGCTTTCTTT. Protein sequence: CASSFERGTEAFF.

This clonotype was counted between two and nine times. The rearrangement links TRBV20-1 to TRBJ1-3, with 7 bases identical to TRBD1. Germline values: CDR1 DFQATT, CDR2 SNEGSKA (reference sequence). This CDR3 is 15 amino acids long. J was trimmed by 0 bases and V by 5 bases; bases with no gene match: 7. CDR3 DNA: TGCAGTGCTCTCCAGGGGGGTTACTCTGGAAACACCATATATTTT. This translates into CSALQGGYSGNTIYF.

The CDR3 reads CASTKGQGSAEAFF. The CDR3 nucleotides read TGTGCCAGCACCAAAGGACAGGGGTCGGCTGAAGCTTTCTTT. The chain combines TRBV7-2 with TRBJ1-1; TRBD1 aligns across 9 bases. The CDR3 has 14 residues. In germline, CDR1 is SGHTA, CDR2 FQGNSA. Trimming took 7 bases from V and 6 from J; bases not matched to a gene: 9.

The chain is built from TRBV24-1 and TRBJ2-7; D ambiguous. The germline gives CDR1 KGHDR, CDR2 SFDVKD. This CDR3 is 14 amino acids long. The V end was cut by 2 bases, the J end by 4 bases, with 11 bases between. CDR3 in DNA: TGTGCCACCAGTGATTACGGACGGAGTTACGAGCAGTACGTC. Translation gives CATSDYGRSYEQYV.

This clonotype came up a few times. This chain uses TRBV20-1 with TRBJ1-2; 10 nucleotides agree with TRBD1. In germline, CDR1 is DFQATT, CDR2 SNEGSKA (reference sequence). The CDR3 loop spans 14 amino acids. After removal of 2 bases from V and 5 bases from J, the junction contained 5 bases not matched to a gene. The CDR3 DNA sequence: TGCAGTGCTAGATCGGACAGGGGGGAGTATGGCTACACCTTC. This translates into CSARSDRGEYGYTF.

The CDR3 sequence is CASSRSTGATDTQYF. CDR3 bases: TGTGCCAGCAGCCGAAGTACGGGCGCCACAGATACGCAGTATTTT. The J gene is TRBJ2-3, the V gene TRBV28; D not resolved. The germline V and J ends were trimmed by 6 bases and 2 bases, with 15 bases remaining between them. The CDR3 is 15 residues long. From germline, CDR1 is MDHEN and CDR2 SYDVKM.

In its sample, this clonotype was seen many times. The gene calls are TRBV4-2 and TRBJ2-5; D gene unclear. V gave up 0 bases and J gave up 5 bases, with 13 bases separating them. This CDR3 region has 15 residues. Germline assignment: CDR1 LGHNA and CDR2 YNFKEQ. CDR3 region: CASSQESVVGETQYF. CDR3 DNA sequence: TGTGCCAGCAGCCAAGAATCGGTAGTGGGGGAGACCCAGTACTTC.

Comments on this clonotype: The junction shows a germline mismatch at one end, possibly a read error. The J gene is TRBJ1-1, the V gene TRBV5-1, with D unclear. The CDR3 totals 13 residues. Germline-derived CDR1 and CDR2 are SGHRS and YFSETQ. The CDR3 DNA is TGCGCCAGCAGCTTTAGCAGTAACACTGAAGCTTTATTT. Its protein product is CASSFSSNTEALF.

This sequence joins TRBV28 and TRBJ2-3; 7 bases are a match to TRBD2. After removal of 6 bases from V and 2 bases from J, the junction contained 8 bases not matched to a gene. The CDR3 is 15 residues long. Germline lookup yields CDR1 MDHEN and CDR2 SYDVKM. CDR3 DNA sequence: TGTGCCAGCAGCCCTTGGGGGGGGATCACAGATACGCAGTATTTT. Its protein is CASSPWGGITDTQYF. The whole variable domain, filled in from reference TRBV28 and TRBJ2-3, reads DVKVTQSSRYLVKRTGEKVFLECVQDMDHENMFWYRQDPGLGLRLIYFSYDVKMKEKGDIPEGYSVSREKKERFSLILESASTNQTSMYLCASSPWGGITDTQYFGPGTRLTVL.

This clonotype was observed a few times. The rearrangement links TRBV7-3 to TRBJ1-2, with D possibly TRBD1 on 5 matching bases. The germline CDR1 and CDR2 sequences are SGHTA and FQGTGA. Trimming removed 2 bases at V and 6 bases at J, with 10 bases between. CDR3 length: 13 amino acids. As DNA, the CDR3 is TGTGCCAGCAGCTTACGTGCGGGGGATGGCTACACCTTC. This codes for CASSLRAGDGYTF.

This clonotype has a handful of counts. This chain joins TRBV7-3 and TRBJ2-3; TRBD2 might be the D (7 bases). The CDR3 sequence is 15 residues long. Germline V gene data show CDR1 as SGHTA and CDR2 as FQGTGA. V lost 4 bases to trimming and J lost 4 bases, with 15 bases between them. CDR3 bases: TGTGCCAGCAGCTCAAACTCGGGGGGCGCAGATACGCAGTATTTT. This encodes CASSSNSGGADTQYF.

A few counts support this clonotype. This chain links TRBV25-1 with TRBJ1-6; D call uncertain. CDR1 and CDR2 (germline): MGHDK, SYGVNS. Trimming stripped 5 bases from V and 5 bases from J, with 10 bases between. This CDR3 is 14 amino acids long. CDR3 sequence reads: CASSNRPNNSPLHF. The CDR3 DNA is TGTGCCAGCAGTAACAGACCGAATAATTCACCCCTCCACTTT. Full variable domain (remainder filled in from reference TRBV25-1 and TRBJ1-6): EADIYQTPRYLVIGTGKKITLECSQTMGHDKMYWYQQDPGMELHLIHYSYGVNSTEKGDLSSESTVSRIRTEHFPLTLESARPSHTSQYLCASSNRPNNSPLHFGNGTRLTVT.

The genes are TRBV6-6 and TRBJ2-5; the D gene is possibly TRBD2 (7 bases). This CDR3 has 14 amino acids. The germline CDR1 and CDR2 sequences are MNHNY and SVGAGI (reference sequence). Trimming pared 8 bases from V and 5 bases from J, leaving 18 bases between. The CDR3 nucleotides are TGTGCCAGCCGGAACTGGACTAGGGGGGAGACCCAGTACTTC. Translation gives CASRNWTRGETQYF.